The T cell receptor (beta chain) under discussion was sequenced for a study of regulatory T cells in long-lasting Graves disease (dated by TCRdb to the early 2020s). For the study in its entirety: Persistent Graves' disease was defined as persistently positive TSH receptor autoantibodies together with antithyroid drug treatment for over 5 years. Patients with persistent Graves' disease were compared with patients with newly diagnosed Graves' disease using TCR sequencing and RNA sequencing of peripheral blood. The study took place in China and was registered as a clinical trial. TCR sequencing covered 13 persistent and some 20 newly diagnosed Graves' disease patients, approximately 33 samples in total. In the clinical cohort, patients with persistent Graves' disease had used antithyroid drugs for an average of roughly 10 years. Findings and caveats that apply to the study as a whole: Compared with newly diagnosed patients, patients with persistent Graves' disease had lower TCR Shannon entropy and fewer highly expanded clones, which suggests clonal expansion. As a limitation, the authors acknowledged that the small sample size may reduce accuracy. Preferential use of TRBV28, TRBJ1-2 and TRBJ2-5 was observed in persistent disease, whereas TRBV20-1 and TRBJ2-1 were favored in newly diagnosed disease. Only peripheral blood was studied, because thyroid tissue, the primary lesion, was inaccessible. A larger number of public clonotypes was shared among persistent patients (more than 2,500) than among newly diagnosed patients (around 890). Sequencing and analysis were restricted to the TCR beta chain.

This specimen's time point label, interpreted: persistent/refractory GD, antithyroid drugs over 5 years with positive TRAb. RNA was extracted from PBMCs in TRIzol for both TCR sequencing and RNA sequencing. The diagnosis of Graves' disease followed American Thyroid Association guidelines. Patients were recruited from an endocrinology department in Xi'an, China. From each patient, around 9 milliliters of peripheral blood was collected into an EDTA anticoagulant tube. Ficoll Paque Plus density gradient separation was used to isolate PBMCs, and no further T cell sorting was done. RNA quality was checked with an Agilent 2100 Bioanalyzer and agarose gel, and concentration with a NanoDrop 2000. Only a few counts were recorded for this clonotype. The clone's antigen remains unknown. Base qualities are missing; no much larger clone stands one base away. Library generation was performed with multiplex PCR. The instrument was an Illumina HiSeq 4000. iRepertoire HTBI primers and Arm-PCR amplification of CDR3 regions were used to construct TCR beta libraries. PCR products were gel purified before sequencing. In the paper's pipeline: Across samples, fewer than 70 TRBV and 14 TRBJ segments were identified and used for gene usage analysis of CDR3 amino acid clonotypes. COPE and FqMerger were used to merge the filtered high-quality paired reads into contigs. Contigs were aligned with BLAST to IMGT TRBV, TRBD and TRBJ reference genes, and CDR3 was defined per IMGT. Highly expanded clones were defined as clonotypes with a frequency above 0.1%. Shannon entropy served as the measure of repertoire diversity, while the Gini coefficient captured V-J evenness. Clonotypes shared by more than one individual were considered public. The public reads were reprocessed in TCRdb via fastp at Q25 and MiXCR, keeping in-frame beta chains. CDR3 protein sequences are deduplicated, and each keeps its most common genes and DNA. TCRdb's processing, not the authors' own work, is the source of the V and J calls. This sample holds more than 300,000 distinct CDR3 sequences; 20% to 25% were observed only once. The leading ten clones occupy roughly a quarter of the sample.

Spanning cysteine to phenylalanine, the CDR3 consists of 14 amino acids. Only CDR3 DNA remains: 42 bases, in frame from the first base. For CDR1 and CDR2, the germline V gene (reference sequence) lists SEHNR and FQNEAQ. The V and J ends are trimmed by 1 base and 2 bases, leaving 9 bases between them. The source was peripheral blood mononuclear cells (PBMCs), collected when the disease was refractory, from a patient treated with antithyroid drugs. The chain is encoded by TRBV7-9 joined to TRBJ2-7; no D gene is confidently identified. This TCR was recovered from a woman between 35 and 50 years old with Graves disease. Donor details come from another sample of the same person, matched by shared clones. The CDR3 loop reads CASSLDGETYEQYF. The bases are TGTGCCAGCAGCTTAGATGGGGAAACCTACGAGCAGTACTTC.